These 13 T cell receptor beta chains were all obtained from the same sample, sequenced in a study of Graves' ophthalmopathy and Graves' hyperthyroidism. The authors amplified TCR beta CDR3 regions, and they did so from RNA transcripts for repertoire sequencing. Amplification began with first-round RT-PCR using HTBI primers, then second-round multiplex PCR was performed. TCRdb reanalysed the multiplex PCR reads using MiXCR and keeps one entry per CDR3 protein. The table records approximately 540,000 distinct CDR3 sequences, less than 45% of them present only once. Sequencing was performed on peripheral blood or thyroid tissue (not recorded which). All receptors derive from an adult man with Graves' hyperthyroidism.

In this sample, this clonotype turned up once. This chain joins TRBV19 and TRBJ1-2, with D perhaps TRBD1 (6 bases). V was clipped by 6 bases and J by 1 base, with 15 bases between them. Germline V gene sequence: CDR1 LNHDA, CDR2 SQIVND (reference sequence). This CDR3 contains 15 residues. The CDR3 spells CASSRDTGYNYGYTF. The CDR3, as DNA: TGTGCCAGTAGCCGGGACACCGGCTATAACTATGGCTACACCTTC.

This clonotype was found many times. The gene calls are TRBV14 and TRBJ2-5; D is unclear. The CDR3 sequence is 14 residues long. The germline CDR1 and CDR2 sequences are SGHDN and FVKESK. V shed 1 base and J shed 2 bases, with 8 bases lying between them. In DNA form, the CDR3 reads TGTGCCAGCAGCCAAGGGCCGTTACAAGAGACCCAGTACTTC. It encodes CASSQGPLQETQYF.

The gene calls are TRBV29-1 and TRBJ2-7, with 9 bases matching TRBD1. CDR1 is SQVTM and CDR2 is ANQGSEA in the germline V gene. V shed 7 bases and J 1 base; nucleotides not matched to a gene: 5. The CDR3 is 13 amino acids. CDR3: CSGGTGFSYEQYF. In DNA form, the CDR3 reads TGCAGCGGCGGGACAGGGTTTTCCTACGAGCAGTACTTC.

This clonotype was observed at least ten times. The chain combines TRBV7-8 with TRBJ1-6; D is unclear. Trimming took off 3 bases at V and 13 bases at J, with 10 bases between the two ends. The CDR3 contains 12 residues. Germline assignment: CDR1 SGHVS and CDR2 FQNEAQ. The CDR3 spells CASSFPGSPLHF. As DNA, the CDR3 is TGTGCCAGCAGCTTCCCGGGTAGCCCCCTCCACTTT.

This clonotype was recorded at least ten times. V usage is TRBV5-8 and J usage is TRBJ2-7; tentative D call: TRBD1 (5 bases). Trimming shortened V by 4 bases and J by 5 bases, and 13 bases separated the two germline ends. Germline V gene sequence: CDR1 SGHTS, CDR2 YDEGEE. The CDR3 has 13 residues. CDR3 sequence: CASSGGQIDEQYF. The CDR3 coding sequence is TGTGCCAGCAGCGGCGGACAAATCGACGAGCAGTACTTC.

This clonotype has at least ten counts. This chain's CDR3 is CASTGPTVNTEAFF. DNA for the CDR3: TGTGCCAGTACGGGCCCTACGGTGAACACTGAAGCTTTCTTT. This chain connects TRBV19 to TRBJ1-1; no definite D call. The germline V gene has CDR1 LNHDA and CDR2 SQIVND (reference sequence). The CDR3 contains 14 residues. The ends were cut back, 7 bases at V and 0 bases at J, with 12 bases in the middle.

Many counts were recorded for this clonotype. The chain uses TRBV12-3 or TRBV12-4 and TRBJ1-4; tentative D call: TRBD1 (6 bases). Trimming removed 4 bases from V and 5 bases from J, with 14 bases in between. The CDR3 spans 15 residues. In DNA, the CDR3 is TGTGCCAGCAGTTCCAGGACAGTTCGGAATGAAAAACTGTTTTTT. This codes for CASSSRTVRNEKLFF.

The table lists this clonotype with a count of one. V usage is TRBV7-8 and J usage is TRBJ2-1; D assignment may be TRBD1 or TRBD2 (5 bases each). This CDR3 contains 17 residues. Germline loops: CDR1 SGHVS, CDR2 FQNEAQ. Trimming took 0 bases from V and 6 from J, leaving 18 bases between them. The CDR3 reads CASSLAAIGGSSNEQFF. CDR3 nucleotide sequence: TGTGCCAGCAGCTTAGCAGCTATTGGGGGTTCGTCCAATGAGCAGTTCTTC.

This clonotype was found a few times. One end of the junction does not line up with germline, which may come from a read error. CDR3 amino acids: CASSHHRDRGYEQYF. CDR3 nucleotide sequence: TGTGCCAGCAGCCATCACCGGGACAGGGGCTACGAGCAGTACTTC. The rearrangement uses TRBV5-1 and TRBJ2-7; 10 bases line up with TRBD1. Germline V gives CDR1 SGHRS, CDR2 YFSETQ. The CDR3 is 15 amino acids.

This clonotype has ten or more counts. The chain has TRBV5-8 and TRBJ1-1, with a weak D call TRBD1 (5 bases). There are 14 residues in the CDR3. Trimming cost V 3 bases and J 1 base, with 10 bases left between them. Per germline, CDR1 SGHTS and CDR2 YDEGEE. The CDR3 DNA follows: TGTGCCAGCAGCTGGGGCGGCCCGAACACTGAAGCTTTCTTT. Translated: CASSWGGPNTEAFF.

CDR3 DNA sequence: TGTGCCTGGAGTGTAACAGGCGACACCTACGAGCAGTACTTC. This codes for CAWSVTGDTYEQYF. The gene calls are TRBV30 and TRBJ2-7, with D perhaps TRBD1 (5 bases). The CDR3 has 14 amino acids. Germline assignment: CDR1 GTSNPN and CDR2 SVGIG (reference sequence). With 0 bases removed from V and 2 bases from J, the gap between germline ends came to 11 bases. Together with reference TRBV30 and TRBJ2-7, the CDR3 gives the full variable domain: SQTIHQWPATLVQPVGSPLSLECTVEGTSNPNLYWYRQAAGRGLQLLFYSVGIGQISSEVPQNLSASRPQDRQFILSSKKLLLSDSGFYLCAWSVTGDTYEQYFGPGTRLTVT.

A note on this clonotype: This clone may be a read error of a much larger clone one base away. This chain uses TRBV6-1 with TRBJ1-2; perhaps TRBD1 as D (5 bases). The germline CDR1 and CDR2 sequences are MNHNS and SASEGT. The CDR3 runs 14 residues. The CDR3 DNA sequence: TGTACCAGCAGAAGGTCGACGGGACCCTATGGCTACACCTTC. Protein sequence: CTSRRSTGPYGYTF.

Notes on this clonotype: The junction and the germline gene differ at one end; a read error may be behind it. The chain recombines TRBV2 with TRBJ1-1; possibly TRBD1 for D (6 bases). Germline V gene data show CDR1 as SNHLY and CDR2 as FYNNEI. CDR3 length equals 13 residues. In DNA form, the CDR3 reads TGTGCCAGCTGTCTACTCGGGGACACTGTAGCTTTCTTT. Its protein is CASCLLGDTVAFF.